This entry features one T cell receptor (beta chain) sequence. What it binds is not known. Assay used: immunoSEQ multiplex PCR; TCRdb lists only in-frame clones, some missing. The repertoire consists of approximately 500,000 clones, with about 96% occurring once and the leading ten covering approximately 0.06%. The source of the sample is a study of shared clonotypes between healthy human individuals. Study-level results: In this cohort, only blood was sampled, and tissue repertoires likely differ.

The germline V gene encodes CDR1 SGHDT and CDR2 YYEEEE. J gave up 3 bases and V 0 bases, and 10 bases lay outside the gene matches. CDR3 size: 18 residues. This receptor was obtained from a woman in her thirties in good health. Sequenced input: naive CD4+ T cells sorted from blood. Subset meaning: CD45RA+ positively selected. The rearrangement uses TRBV5-6 and TRBJ2-7; 12 bases map to TRBD2. Here the CDR3 reads CASSLASGRAFGNYEQYF. The CDR3 coding sequence is TGTGCCAGCAGCTTGGCTAGCGGGAGGGCCTTCGGGAACTACGAGCAGTACTTC.